Described below is a single T cell receptor (beta chain) sequence and its context. This specimen belongs to a study of regulatory T cells in long-lasting Graves disease. The CDR3 has 15 residues. V dropped 0 bases and J dropped 4 bases, with 10 bases sitting between them. Germline V CDR1 and CDR2: LNHNV, YYDKDF (reference sequence). Arm-PCR of CDR3 regions and iRepertoire HTBI primers were used to build TCR beta libraries. TCRdb redid the calling of the multiplex PCR reads with MiXCR, one entry per CDR3 protein. Among fewer than 650,000 distinct CDR3 sequences listed, 15% to 20% were seen once. Time point of the sample: newly diagnosed GD, antithyroid drugs for less than 3 months. Generation of the TCR library employed RNA extracted from PBMCs. These sequences were also reported in another study, on T cells in Graves' hyperthyroidism and ophthalmopathy. That source reports: Those patients with uncontrolled infection, other autoimmune disease, pregnancy or lactation were excluded.

The V and J genes are TRBV15 and TRBJ1-5; perhaps TRBD1 as D (6 bases). The source material was peripheral blood mononuclear cells (PBMCs), sampled at new diagnosis, from a patient treated with antithyroid drugs. The sequence came from a man younger than 35 with Graves disease. This chain's CDR3 is CATSREDSYNQPQHF. The CDR3 nucleotides read TGTGCCACCAGCAGAGAGGACAGCTATAATCAGCCCCAGCATTTT.